These T cell receptor beta chains were read from a single sample in a study of T cells in Graves' hyperthyroidism and ophthalmopathy. TCRdb recomputed calls from the multiplex PCR reads with MiXCR, one row per CDR3 protein. The sample has 650,000 to 750,000 distinct CDR3 sequences, less than 15% seen once. Sequenced sample: blood. The receptor set was obtained from a woman between 18 and 29 years old with Graves' hyperthyroidism. Each CDR3 is given with its conserved first and last residue. A D gene is named only where the DNA matches it firmly. Clone size is not always given. Where it is, it says once, few, many or a class for expanded clones.

abundance	d_gene	v_gene	j_gene	CDR3aa	CDR3nt
-	-	TRBV24-1	TRBJ2-1	CATSDPTGDNEQFF	TGTGCCACCAGTGATCCCACAGGAGACAATGAGCAGTTCTTC
many	TRBD1	TRBV28	TRBJ2-2	CASLRWDRVSTGELFF	TGTGCCAGCCTCCGTTGGGACAGGGTCAGCACCGGGGAGCTGTTTTTT
many	-	TRBV6-2/TRBV6-3	TRBJ2-2	CASSVTATGELFF	TGTGCCAGCAGCGTCACAGCCACCGGGGAGCTGTTTTTT
many	-	TRBV6-2/TRBV6-3	TRBJ1-1	CASRTQRQWDQVAFF	TGTGCCAGCAGAACTCAACGCCAGTGGGACCAGGTAGCTTTCTTT
few	-	TRBV20-1	TRBJ2-7	CSAEGLGSYEQYF	TGCAGTGCTGAAGGGTTAGGCTCCTACGAGCAGTACTTC
few	-	TRBV6-2/TRBV6-3	TRBJ1-5	CASRPLLPFQPQHF	TGTGCCAGTCGACCGCTTCTGCCTTTTCAGCCCCAGCATTTT
many	-	TRBV20-1	TRBJ2-7	CSASSGSHEQYF	TGCAGTGCCTCCTCCGGGTCCCACGAGCAGTACTTC
-	-	TRBV25-1	TRBJ1-2	CASTGEANYGYTF	TGTGCCAGCACTGGAGAAGCTAACTATGGCTACACCTTC
many	-	TRBV19	TRBJ2-3	CASSISGDTQYF	TGTGCCAGCAGCATCTCGGGAGATACGCAGTATTTT
few	-	TRBV6-9	TRBJ2-5	CASSSTRDSRRMETQYF	TGTGCCAGCAGTTCCACCCGGGACTCCCGGCGAATGGAGACCCAGTACTTC
-	-	TRBV19	TRBJ1-1	CASSIGPLNTEAFF	TGTGCCAGTAGTATTGGGCCTTTGAACACTGAAGCTTTCTTT
many	TRBD2	TRBV2	TRBJ2-1	CASRETAGAYNEQFF	TGTGCCAGCAGGGAAACAGCGGGAGCCTACAATGAGCAGTTCTTC
many	-	TRBV28	TRBJ2-1	CASSAHGIVGNEQFF	TGTGCCAGCAGTGCCCACGGGATTGTGGGCAATGAGCAGTTCTTC
many	-	TRBV15	TRBJ2-5	CATSSRLGETQYF	TGTGCCACCAGCTCCCGTCTCGGAGAGACCCAGTACTTC
-	-	TRBV7-9	TRBJ2-2	CASHQQSGRGTGELFF	TGTGCCAGCCACCAGCAGTCGGGAAGAGGCACCGGGGAGCTGTTTTTT
few	TRBD1	TRBV29-1	TRBJ1-1	CSDGYRGYMNTEAFF	TGCAGCGATGGTTACAGGGGGTATATGAACACTGAAGCTTTCTTT
-	-	TRBV9	TRBJ2-5	CASSVGGGPSQETQYF	TGTGCCAGCAGCGTAGGGGGCGGGCCCTCGCAAGAGACCCAGTACTTC
many	TRBD1	TRBV2	TRBJ2-7	CASGKGQGVSEQYF	TGTGCCAGCGGAAAGGGACAGGGGGTTAGCGAGCAGTACTTC
-	-	TRBV20-1	TRBJ1-1	CSARGMNTEAFF	TGCAGTGCTAGAGGGATGAACACTGAAGCTTTCTTT
-	TRBD1	TRBV6-1	TRBJ1-5	CASSENRGLQPQHF	TGTGCCAGCAGTGAAAACAGGGGACTGCAGCCCCAGCATTTT
-	TRBD2	TRBV5-4	TRBJ2-1	CASWGGPVNEQFF	TGTGCCAGCTGGGGGGGACCTGTCAATGAGCAGTTCTTC
many	-	TRBV30	TRBJ2-3	CAWSVNAGSTDTQYF	TGTGCCTGGAGTGTTAACGCGGGGAGCACAGATACGCAGTATTTT
few	-	TRBV13	TRBJ1-1	CASSPRTSGTHTEAFF	TGTGCCAGCAGCCCCCGAACGTCTGGGACACACACTGAAGCTTTCTTT
-	-	TRBV6-2/TRBV6-3	TRBJ1-2	CASSSLAPTNYGYTF	TGTGCCAGCAGTTCCCTTGCGCCAACCAACTATGGCTACACCTTC
many	-	TRBV28	TRBJ2-5	CASSPPGLEGTQETQYF	TGTGCCAGCAGCCCCCCGGGACTCGAAGGAACCCAAGAGACCCAGTACTTC
few	-	TRBV10-2	TRBJ2-1	CASSEARYNEQFF	TGCGCCAGCAGTGAAGCCAGATACAATGAGCAGTTCTTC
few	-	TRBV6-5	TRBJ1-4	CASSYGQIKLFF	TGTGCCAGCAGTTACGGACAGATTAAACTGTTTTTT
few	-	TRBV7-6	TRBJ2-7	CASSLSDRSREQYF	TGTGCCAGCAGCTTAAGTGACCGGTCCCGGGAGCAGTACTTC
many	-	TRBV20-1	TRBJ2-7	CSASDSLYEQYF	TGCAGTGCCAGTGACAGCCTCTACGAGCAGTACTTC
many	TRBD1	TRBV30	TRBJ2-7	CARRDSSSYEQYF	TGTGCCCGAAGGGACAGCAGCTCCTACGAGCAGTACTTC
many	TRBD2	TRBV7-6	TRBJ2-1	CASSYQTTSGRNNEQFF	TGTGCCAGCAGCTACCAAACGACTAGCGGGAGGAATAATGAGCAGTTCTTC
many	-	TRBV5-5	TRBJ1-2	CASSSIRDGYTF	TGTGCCAGCAGCTCGATTCGGGATGGCTACACCTTC
many	-	TRBV27	TRBJ2-1	CASRRISSYNEQFF	TGTGCCAGCCGGAGGATCAGCTCCTACAATGAGCAGTTCTTC
-	-	TRBV10-2	TRBJ2-7	CATSPGSLDEQYF	TGCGCCACCTCTCCTGGGAGTCTCGACGAGCAGTACTTC
-	-	TRBV15	TRBJ2-1	CATSRGSASYNEQFF	TGTGCCACCAGCAGAGGGTCAGCGAGTTACAATGAGCAGTTCTTC
many	TRBD1	TRBV28	TRBJ1-6	CASSSPGQANSPLHF	TGTGCCAGCAGTTCGCCGGGACAGGCGAATTCACCCCTCCACTTT
-	TRBD1	TRBV11-2	TRBJ2-1	CASSFHQGAAYNEQFF	TGTGCCAGCAGCTTTCACCAGGGGGCGGCATACAATGAGCAGTTCTTC
many	TRBD1	TRBV4-3	TRBJ1-1	CASSRQGQANTEAFF	TGCGCCAGCAGCCGCCAGGGACAGGCCAACACTGAAGCTTTCTTT
few	-	TRBV6-1	TRBJ1-1	CAGTGTSAEAFF	TGTGCCGGCACTGGGACCTCGGCTGAAGCCTTCTTT
many	TRBD2	TRBV7-8	TRBJ2-7	CASSLAGASGRAVYEQYF	TGTGCCAGCAGCTTAGCGGGAGCTAGCGGGAGGGCCGTGTACGAGCAGTACTTC
-	-	TRBV28	TRBJ2-1	CASSLSAGGNEQFF	TGTGCCAGCAGTTTATCTGCAGGGGGGAATGAGCAGTTCTTC
-	-	TRBV10-1	TRBJ2-4	CASSESGGNIQYF	TGCGCCAGCAGTGAGTCTGGGGGGAACATTCAGTACTTC
many	-	TRBV18	TRBJ2-5	CASSPPYRGRETQYF	TGTGCCAGCTCACCACCTTACCGAGGGAGAGAGACCCAGTACTTC
-	TRBD2	TRBV11-2	TRBJ2-1	CASSQPGLAGNEQFF	TGTGCCAGCAGCCAACCGGGACTAGCGGGAAATGAGCAGTTCTTC
-	TRBD1	TRBV7-9	TRBJ2-7	CASSFPGTGGSYEQYF	TGTGCCAGCAGCTTTCCCGGGACAGGGGGCTCCTACGAGCAGTACTTC
-	-	TRBV25-1	TRBJ2-3	CASSEPHKRDTQYF	TGTGCCAGCAGTGAACCACACAAGAGGGATACGCAGTATTTT
many	-	TRBV7-9	TRBJ2-7	CASSLSGSSSYEQYF	TGTGCCAGCAGCTTGTCGGGGAGCTCCTCCTACGAGCAGTACTTC
many	-	TRBV20-1	TRBJ2-2	CSASGRDSLPGELFF	TGCAGTGCTAGTGGCCGGGACTCCCTGCCCGGGGAGCTGTTTTTT
many	-	TRBV2	TRBJ2-3	CASSDERLSTDTQYF	TGTGCCAGCAGTGATGAGCGGTTAAGCACAGATACGCAGTATTTT
many	TRBD1	TRBV7-9	TRBJ1-2	CASSLTGTVPYGYTF	TGTGCCAGCAGCTTGACCGGGACAGTGCCCTATGGCTACACCTTC
many	TRBD2	TRBV10-3	TRBJ2-5	CAISASGRGGETQYF	TGTGCCATCAGTGCGTCGGGACGGGGAGGGGAGACCCAGTACTTC
-	TRBD2	TRBV6-1	TRBJ2-2	CASSPGSSGSLTGELFF	TGTGCCAGCAGTCCAGGTTCTAGCGGGAGCCTCACCGGGGAGCTGTTTTTT
few	-	TRBV4-1	TRBJ2-4	CASSQENRERGIQYF	TGCGCCAGCAGCCAAGAGAACAGGGAGAGGGGCATTCAGTACTTC
many	-	TRBV24-1	TRBJ2-1	CATSDQSGWGSYNEQFF	TGTGCCACCAGTGACCAGTCAGGGTGGGGATCCTACAATGAGCAGTTCTTC
-	-	TRBV4-1	TRBJ1-5	CASSQEGVGPQHF	TGCGCCAGCAGCCAAGAGGGGGTAGGACCCCAGCATTTT
-	-	TRBV25-1	TRBJ2-1	CASSQFIYNEQFF	TGTGCCAGCAGTCAGTTTATCTACAATGAGCAGTTCTTC
many	TRBD2	TRBV30	TRBJ2-1	CAWSSSGRAVYEQFF	TGTGCCTGGAGTTCGAGCGGGAGGGCCGTTTATGAGCAGTTCTTC
many	-	TRBV30	TRBJ1-1	CAWSLTGNTEAFF	TGTGCCTGGAGTTTGACAGGTAACACTGAAGCTTTCTTT
many	TRBD2	TRBV20-1	TRBJ2-5	CSARDLLRLAGVASKETQYF	TGCAGTGCTAGAGATCTTCTTCGGCTAGCGGGAGTCGCCTCGAAAGAGACCCAGTACTTC
-	-	TRBV7-2	TRBJ2-1	CASNGHEQFF	TGTGCCAGCAACGGACATGAGCAGTTCTTC